These T cell receptor beta chains were read from a single sample in a study of blood T cell repertoires in COVID-19. The protocol was immunoSEQ multiplex PCR, while the TCRdb copy is restricted to in-frame clones and leaves out a portion. The table lists about 190,000 clones, approximately 91% of them singletons. Sequenced: peripheral blood. Receptors were obtained from a man aged 30 to 45 with acute or convalescent COVID-19. The CDR3 runs from the conserved cysteine through the conserved F or W. The D gene is left open where the match is weak. Clone size is given for some rows only: seen once, a few or many times, or a class if the clone is expanded.

v_gene,len,abundance,d_gene,j_gene,CDR3aa,CDR3nt
TRBV20-1,17,once,-,TRBJ2-1,CSASFGGSLGGPNEQFF,TGCAGTGCTAGTTTCGGCGGGAGTTTGGGGGGCCCCAATGAGCAGTTCTTC
TRBV5-1,14,-,-,TRBJ2-2,CASVGQLNTGELFF,TGCGCCAGCGTTGGACAGCTGAACACCGGGGAGCTGTTTTTT
TRBV15,15,-,-,TRBJ1-1,CATSRDLAMNTEAFF,TGTGCCACCAGCAGAGATTTAGCGATGAACACTGAAGCTTTCTTT
TRBV5-4,18,-,TRBD1,TRBJ1-2,CASSLGDRAFLANYGYTF,TGTGCCAGCAGCTTGGGGGACAGGGCGTTCCTCGCTAACTATGGCTACACCTTC
TRBV6-1,13,-,-,TRBJ1-2,CASSDRGLYGYTF,TGTGCCAGCAGTGATAGAGGGCTCTATGGCTACACCTTC
TRBV19,15,-,TRBD1,TRBJ2-5,CASSIRTGRRETQYF,TGTGCCAGTAGTATTCGGACAGGGCGGAGAGAGACCCAGTACTTC
TRBV7-9,14,-,TRBD1,TRBJ1-5,CASSQTGDNQPQHF,TGTGCCAGCAGCCAAACAGGGGATAATCAGCCCCAGCATTTT
TRBV7-2,12,-,-,TRBJ2-5,CASSPPYETQYF,TGTGCCAGCAGCCCTCCCTACGAGACCCAGTACTTC
TRBV7-9,12,-,-,TRBJ1-5,CASSTENQPQHF,TGTGCCAGCAGCACAGAGAATCAGCCCCAGCATTTT
TRBV30,13,-,-,TRBJ2-5,CAWSLNYQETQYF,TGTGCCTGGAGCCTAAATTACCAAGAGACCCAGTACTTC
TRBV15,16,once,-,TRBJ1-5,CATSGISGVGNQPQHF,TGTGCCACCAGCGGCATATCAGGGGTTGGCAATCAGCCCCAGCATTTT
TRBV9,16,-,TRBD1,TRBJ2-2,CASSGNRGRYAGELFF,TGTGCCAGCAGCGGGAACAGGGGGCGTTACGCCGGGGAGCTGTTTTTT
TRBV7-9,15,-,-,TRBJ2-7,CASSPRGGEIYEQYF,TGTGCCAGCAGCCCCCGTGGAGGGGAGATCTACGAGCAGTACTTC
TRBV2,15,-,TRBD2,TRBJ2-3,CASRVGLAVTDTQYF,TGTGCCAGCAGGGTGGGACTAGCGGTCACAGATACGCAGTATTTT
TRBV6-6,14,-,-,TRBJ2-5,CASSYRGAQETQYF,TGTGCCAGCAGTTACCGGGGGGCTCAAGAGACCCAGTACTTC
TRBV19,13,-,-,TRBJ2-7,CASSIGQAYEQYF,TGTGCCAGTAGTATAGGTCAGGCCTACGAGCAGTACTTC
TRBV9,16,-,TRBD2,TRBJ2-5,CASSGVSGLEEETQYF,TGTGCCAGCAGCGGTGTGTCAGGACTAGAGGAAGAGACCCAGTACTTC
TRBV6-5,12,-,TRBD1,TRBJ1-1,CASSRQGGEAFF,TGTGCCAGCAGTCGACAGGGGGGCGAAGCTTTCTTT
TRBV28,12,-,TRBD1,TRBJ1-1,CASSLGQGAASF,TGTGCCAGCAGTTTGGGACAGGGGGCAGCGAGCTTT
TRBV6-6,13,-,-,TRBJ1-1,CASSQRGFFGAFF,TGTGCCAGCAGTCAAAGGGGTTTTTTTGGTGCTTTCTTT
TRBV29-1,13,-,TRBD1,TRBJ1-2,CSVLSDRVSGYTF,TGCAGCGTACTTTCGGACAGGGTGTCGGGCTACACCTTC
TRBV5-5,14,-,-,TRBJ1-1,CASIDSRGNTEAFF,TGTGCCAGCATCGACAGCAGGGGGAACACTGAAGCTTTCTTT
TRBV28,16,-,TRBD1,TRBJ2-1,CASMGTGTGSFNEQFF,TGTGCCAGCATGGGTACCGGGACAGGGTCGTTCAATGAGCAGTTCTTC
TRBV10-2,16,-,TRBD1,TRBJ2-3,CASSRDRVGFTDTQYF,TGCGCCAGCAGCCGGGACAGGGTTGGTTTCACAGATACGCAGTATTTT
TRBV5-1,14,-,-,TRBJ2-5,CASSYGSAGETQYF,TGCGCCAGCAGCTACGGGAGCGCCGGGGAGACCCAGTACTTC
TRBV2,12,-,-,TRBJ2-1,CASRQVGLEQFF,TGTGCCAGCAGGCAAGTTGGGCTCGAGCAGTTCTTC